These T cell receptor beta chains were read from a single sample in a study of blood T cell repertoires in COVID-19. TCRdb keeps only in-frame clones here, not all; method: immunoSEQ multiplex PCR. Among tens of thousands of clones, 87% were seen once, and the ten largest hold around 15%. Sequenced sample: peripheral blood. The receptors were gathered from a human donor in a cohort sampled during active COVID-19. CDR3s include the opening cysteine and the closing phenylalanine or tryptophan. The order of the fields is D gene, J gene, clone size, V gene, CDR3 protein, CDR3 DNA. D genes are given only for firm matches. Rows may omit the clone size; those that give it use once, few, many or a size class.

-,TRBJ1-5,-,TRBV5-6,CASSSRDTNQPQHF,TGTGCCAGCAGCTCCCGGGACACTAATCAGCCCCAGCATTTT
-,TRBJ1-1,-,TRBV5-4,CASSVTVTNTEAFF,TGTGCCAGCAGCGTGACAGTGACGAACACTGAAGCTTTCTTT
-,TRBJ2-1,-,TRBV7-9,CASSLVWGRNEQFF,TGTGCCAGCAGCTTAGTATGGGGGCGAAATGAGCAGTTCTTC
TRBD1,TRBJ2-3,-,TRBV27,CASSSNRDSPSTDTQYF,TGTGCCAGCAGTTCCAACAGGGACAGCCCTAGCACAGATACGCAGTATTTT
-,TRBJ2-7,-,TRBV9,CASSVGVQGYEQYF,TGTGCCAGCAGCGTAGGTGTACAGGGCTACGAGCAGTACTTC
TRBD2,TRBJ2-7,-,TRBV3-1/TRBV3-2,CASSQRTSGGSYEQYF,TGTGCCAGCAGCCAACGGACTAGCGGGGGTTCCTACGAGCAGTACTTC
-,TRBJ2-1,-,TRBV7-9,CASSLPGNEQFF,TGTGCCAGCAGCTTACCAGGCAATGAGCAGTTCTTC
-,TRBJ2-1,-,TRBV9,CASSVVSGSYNEQFF,TGTGCCAGCAGCGTAGTGTCGGGCTCCTACAATGAGCAGTTCTTC
-,TRBJ1-5,-,TRBV6-5,CASSISRNAQPQHF,TGTGCCAGCAGTATTTCCAGGAACGCTCAGCCCCAGCATTTT
TRBD2,TRBJ2-3,-,TRBV29-1,CSVDALGAGGGTDTQYF,TGCAGCGTTGATGCCCTAGGTGCGGGAGGTGGCACAGATACGCAGTATTTT
TRBD2,TRBJ2-7,-,TRBV27,CASSPTRAGGPREQYF,TGTGCCAGCAGCCCAACCCGAGCGGGAGGGCCTCGCGAGCAGTACTTC
TRBD2,TRBJ2-1,-,TRBV7-3,CASSSAGGKNEQFF,TGTGCCAGCAGCTCTGCGGGAGGAAAGAATGAGCAGTTCTTC
TRBD1,TRBJ1-2,once,TRBV29-1,CSAVTGVYGYTF,TGCAGCGCTGTGACAGGGGTCTATGGCTACACCTTC
-,TRBJ1-4,-,TRBV3-1/TRBV3-2,CASSPHGSTNEKLFF,TGTGCCAGCAGCCCCCACGGGTCAACTAATGAAAAACTGTTTTTT
-,TRBJ2-1,-,TRBV7-9,CASEGLPDEQFF,TGTGCCAGCGAGGGCCTCCCCGATGAGCAGTTCTTC
TRBD1,TRBJ1-2,-,TRBV10-2,CASGGTGDREGYTF,TGCGCCAGCGGAGGGACAGGGGATCGGGAAGGCTACACCTTC
TRBD2,TRBJ2-7,-,TRBV13,CASSLLPGTSRHYEQYF,TGTGCCAGCAGCTTATTGCCCGGGACTAGTCGGCACTACGAGCAGTACTTC
-,TRBJ1-1,-,TRBV4-2,CASSQDGRGQAFF,TGTGCCAGCAGCCAAGATGGCAGGGGACAAGCTTTCTTT
TRBD1,TRBJ2-5,-,TRBV7-2,CASVRDRRQQTQYF,TGTGCCAGCGTGCGGGACAGGAGGCAACAGACCCAGTACTTC
TRBD1,TRBJ2-7,-,TRBV14,CASSRGQDYEQYF,TGTGCCAGCAGTCGAGGACAGGACTACGAGCAGTACTTC
TRBD1,TRBJ1-1,-,TRBV11-2,CASRSRTGSTEAFF,TGTGCCAGCAGATCAAGGACAGGGAGCACTGAAGCTTTCTTT
TRBD1,TRBJ1-1,-,TRBV30,CAWSVHRGDRGRWTEAFF,TGTGCCTGGAGTGTACATCGGGGAGACAGGGGGCGATGGACTGAAGCTTTCTTT
-,TRBJ1-2,-,TRBV20-1,CSATGVGGYTF,TGCAGTGCTACAGGGGTCGGGGGCTACACCTTC